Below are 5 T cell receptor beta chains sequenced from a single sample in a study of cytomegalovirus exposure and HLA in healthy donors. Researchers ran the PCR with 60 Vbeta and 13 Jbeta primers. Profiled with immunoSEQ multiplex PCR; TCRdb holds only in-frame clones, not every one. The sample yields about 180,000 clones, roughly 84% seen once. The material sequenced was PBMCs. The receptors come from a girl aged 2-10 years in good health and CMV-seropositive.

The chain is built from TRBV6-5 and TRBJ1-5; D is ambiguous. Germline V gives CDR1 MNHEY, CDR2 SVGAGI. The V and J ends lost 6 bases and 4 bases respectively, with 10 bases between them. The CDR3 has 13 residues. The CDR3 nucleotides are TGTGCCAGCAGCAGGTCCGCAAATCAGCCCCAGCATTTT. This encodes CASSRSANQPQHF.

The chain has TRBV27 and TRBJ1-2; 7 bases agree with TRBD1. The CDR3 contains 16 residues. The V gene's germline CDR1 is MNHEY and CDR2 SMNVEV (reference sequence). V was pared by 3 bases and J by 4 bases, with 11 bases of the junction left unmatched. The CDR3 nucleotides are TGTGCCAGCAGTTTCTCTGTAGAGGCAGGGGGCTATGGCTACACCTTC. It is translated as CASSFSVEAGGYGYTF.

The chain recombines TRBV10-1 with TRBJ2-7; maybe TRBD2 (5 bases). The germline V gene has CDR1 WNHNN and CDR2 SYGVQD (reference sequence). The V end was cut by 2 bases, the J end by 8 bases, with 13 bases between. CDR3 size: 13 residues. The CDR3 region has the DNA TGCGCCAGCAGTGAGCGGGAAGAAAGTCAGCAGTACTTC. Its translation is CASSEREESQQYF.

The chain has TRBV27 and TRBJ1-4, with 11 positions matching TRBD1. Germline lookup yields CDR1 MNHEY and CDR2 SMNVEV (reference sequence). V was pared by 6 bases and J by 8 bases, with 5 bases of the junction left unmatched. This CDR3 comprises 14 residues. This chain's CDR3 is CASRSGQGGEKLFF. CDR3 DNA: TGTGCCAGCAGGTCGGGACAGGGGGGAGAAAAACTGTTTTTT.

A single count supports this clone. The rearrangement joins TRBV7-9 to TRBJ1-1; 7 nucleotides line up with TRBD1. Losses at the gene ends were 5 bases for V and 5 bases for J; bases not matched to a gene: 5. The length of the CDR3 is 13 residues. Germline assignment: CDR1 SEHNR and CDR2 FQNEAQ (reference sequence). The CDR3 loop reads CASSRQGGTEAFF. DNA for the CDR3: TGTGCCAGCAGCCGACAGGGCGGGACTGAAGCTTTCTTT.